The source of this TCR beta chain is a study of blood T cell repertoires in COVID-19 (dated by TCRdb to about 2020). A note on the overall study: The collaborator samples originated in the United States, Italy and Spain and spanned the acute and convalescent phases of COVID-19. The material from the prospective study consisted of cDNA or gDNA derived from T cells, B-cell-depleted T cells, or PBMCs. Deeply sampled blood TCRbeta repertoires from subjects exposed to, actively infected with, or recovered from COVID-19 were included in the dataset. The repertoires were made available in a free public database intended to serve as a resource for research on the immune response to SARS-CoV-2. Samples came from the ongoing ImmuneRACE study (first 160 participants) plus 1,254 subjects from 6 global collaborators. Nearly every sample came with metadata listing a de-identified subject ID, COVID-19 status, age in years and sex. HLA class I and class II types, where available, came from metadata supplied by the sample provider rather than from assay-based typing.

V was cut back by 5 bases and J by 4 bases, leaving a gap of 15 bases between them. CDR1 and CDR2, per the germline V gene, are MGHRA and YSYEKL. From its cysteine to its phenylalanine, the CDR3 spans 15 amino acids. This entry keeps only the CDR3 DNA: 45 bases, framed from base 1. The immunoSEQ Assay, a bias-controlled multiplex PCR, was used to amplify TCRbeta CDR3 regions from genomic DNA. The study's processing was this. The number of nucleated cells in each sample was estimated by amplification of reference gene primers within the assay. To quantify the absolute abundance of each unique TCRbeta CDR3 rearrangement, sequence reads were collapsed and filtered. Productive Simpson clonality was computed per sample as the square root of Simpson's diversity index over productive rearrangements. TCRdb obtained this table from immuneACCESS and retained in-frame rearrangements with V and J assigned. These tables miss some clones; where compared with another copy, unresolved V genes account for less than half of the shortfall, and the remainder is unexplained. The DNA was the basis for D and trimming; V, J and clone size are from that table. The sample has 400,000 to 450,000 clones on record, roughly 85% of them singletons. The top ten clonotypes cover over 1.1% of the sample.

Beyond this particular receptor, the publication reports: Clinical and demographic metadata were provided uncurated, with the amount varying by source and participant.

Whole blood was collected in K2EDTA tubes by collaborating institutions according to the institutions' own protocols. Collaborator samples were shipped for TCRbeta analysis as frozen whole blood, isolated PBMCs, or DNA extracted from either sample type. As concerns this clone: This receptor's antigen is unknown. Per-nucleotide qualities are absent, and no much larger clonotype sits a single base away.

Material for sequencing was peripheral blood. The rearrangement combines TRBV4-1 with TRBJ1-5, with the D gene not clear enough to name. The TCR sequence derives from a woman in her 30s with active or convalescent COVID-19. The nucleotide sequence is TGCGCCAGCAGCAACGGACTAGACCTTAATCAGCCCCAGCATTTT. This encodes CASSNGLDLNQPQHF.